This T cell receptor beta chain was sequenced for a study of shared clonotypes between healthy human individuals. About the study: There were three CD4 naive, three CD4 memory, two CD8 naive and one CD8 memory plates per donor. Study findings and constraints: An anticipated effect of sequencing depth on clonotype sharing among donors was recognized.

The repertoire was sequenced with immunoSEQ multiplex PCR; TCRdb's copy has only in-frame clones and lacks some. This sample carries approximately 1.9 million clones, over 85% of them seen once, and the ten largest clones take about 1.6%. Note on this clone: The antigen remains undetermined. Other DNA sequences of this sample code for an identical CDR3.

Naive CD8 cells lacked CD45RO, underwent positive selection for CCR7 and left out terminally differentiated effector memory CD45RA+ cells. The CDR3 spans 14 residues. The J segment lost 2 bases and the V segment lost 4 bases, leaving 4 bases of the junction unmatched. Germline CDR1 and CDR2: MNHEY and SMNVEV (reference sequence). The source is a man between 18 and 35 years old in good health. Some clones in this sample may be carry-over from other donors' samples. The sample taken for sequencing was naive CD8+ T cells from PBMCs. The chain employs TRBV27 and TRBJ1-1, with 7 positions matching TRBD1. The CDR3 reads CASSWTGSNTEAFF. The CDR3 coding sequence is TGTGCCAGCAGTTGGACAGGTTCTAACACTGAAGCTTTCTTT.